Listed here are 3 T cell receptor beta chains from one sample, sequenced in a study of beta chain features in type 1 diabetes. Isolated RNA was reverse transcribed in full, so expressed TCRB transcripts were sequenced. Here immunoSEQ multiplex PCR was the method, and the copy in TCRdb shows in-frame clones only, minus some. The sample lists fewer than 350,000 clones, 20% occurring once. The specimen was naive CD4+ T cells from blood. These receptors all come from a woman aged 18 to 35 in good health.

On this clone itself: The sample contains more than one DNA sequence encoding this CDR3. The chain is built from TRBV9 and TRBJ1-2; no definite D call. Deletions cut 0 bases from V and 5 bases from J, with 5 bases between. CDR1 and CDR2 (germline): SGDLS, YYNGEE. This CDR3 comprises 12 residues. CDR3 in amino acids: CASSVGGYGYTF. CDR3 in DNA: TGTGCCAGCAGCGTAGGAGGGTATGGCTACACCTTC.

This clone was picked up a small number of times. In DNA, the CDR3 is TGCAGTGGAGAACGGAACACTGAAGCTTTCTTT. It codes for CSGERNTEAFF. The chain combines TRBV29-1 with TRBJ1-1; D unclear. From germline, CDR1 is SQVTM and CDR2 ANQGSEA. The CDR3 totals 11 residues.

The chain joins TRBV4-1 to TRBJ1-3, with D uncertain. This CDR3 region has 15 residues. CDR1 is MGHRA and CDR2 is YSYEKL in the germline V gene. The ends were cut back, 2 bases at V and 0 bases at J, with 8 bases in the middle. CDR3 loop: CASSQLTISGNTIYF. The CDR3, as DNA: TGCGCCAGCAGCCAACTGACAATCTCTGGAAACACCATATATTTT.